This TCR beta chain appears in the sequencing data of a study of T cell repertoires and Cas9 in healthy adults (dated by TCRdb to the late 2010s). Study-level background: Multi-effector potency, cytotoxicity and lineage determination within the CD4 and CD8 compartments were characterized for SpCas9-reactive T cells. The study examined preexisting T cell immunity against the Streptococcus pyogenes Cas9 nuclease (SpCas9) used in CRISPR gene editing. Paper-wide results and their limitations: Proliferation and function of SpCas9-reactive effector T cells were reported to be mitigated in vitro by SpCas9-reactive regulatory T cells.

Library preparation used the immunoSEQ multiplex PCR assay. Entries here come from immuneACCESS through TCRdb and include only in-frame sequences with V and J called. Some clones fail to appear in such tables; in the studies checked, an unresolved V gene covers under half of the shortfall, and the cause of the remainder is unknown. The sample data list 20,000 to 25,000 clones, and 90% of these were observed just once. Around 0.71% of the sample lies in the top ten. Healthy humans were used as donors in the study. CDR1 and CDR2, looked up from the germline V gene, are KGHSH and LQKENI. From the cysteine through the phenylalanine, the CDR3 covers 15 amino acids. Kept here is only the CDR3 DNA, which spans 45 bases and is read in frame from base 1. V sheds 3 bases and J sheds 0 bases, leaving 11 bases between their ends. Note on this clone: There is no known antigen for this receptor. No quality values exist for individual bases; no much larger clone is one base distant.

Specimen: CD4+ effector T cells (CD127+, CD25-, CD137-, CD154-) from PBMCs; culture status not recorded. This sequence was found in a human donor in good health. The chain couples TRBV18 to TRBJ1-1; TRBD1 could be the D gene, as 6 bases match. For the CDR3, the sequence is CASSPRQEMNTEAFF. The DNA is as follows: TGTGCCAGCTCACCTCGACAGGAAATGAACACTGAAGCTTTCTTT.